The source of this T cell receptor beta chain is a study of T cell changes during pregnancy in multiple sclerosis. Some clones are missing from TCRdb's copy, which holds only in-frame ones; the method was immunoSEQ multiplex PCR. The sample contains approximately 42,000 clones, around 84% of which appear only once. V trimming: 4 bases; J trimming: 0 bases; junction bases outside the gene matches: 2. The CDR3 runs to 16 residues. Germline assignment: CDR1 MNHEY and CDR2 SMNVEV (reference sequence). Sequencing used CD4+ T cells from peripheral blood mononuclear cells, obtained before pregnancy. This chain joins TRBV27 and TRBJ2-6; 8 positions agree with TRBD1. The receptor was derived from a female donor with multiple sclerosis, enrolled in a pregnancy study. The CDR3 loop is CASSWTGSSGANVLTF. Written as DNA, the CDR3 is TGTGCCAGCAGTTGGACAGGGAGCTCTGGGGCCAACGTCCTGACTTTC.